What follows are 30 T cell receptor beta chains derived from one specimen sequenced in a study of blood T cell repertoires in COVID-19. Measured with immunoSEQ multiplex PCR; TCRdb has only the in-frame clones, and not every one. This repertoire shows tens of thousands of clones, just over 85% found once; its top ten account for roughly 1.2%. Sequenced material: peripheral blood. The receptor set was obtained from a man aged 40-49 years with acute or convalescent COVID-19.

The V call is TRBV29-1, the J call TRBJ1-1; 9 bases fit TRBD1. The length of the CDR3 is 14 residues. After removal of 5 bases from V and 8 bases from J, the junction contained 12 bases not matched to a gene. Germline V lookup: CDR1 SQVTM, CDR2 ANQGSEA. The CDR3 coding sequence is TGCAGCGTTTCCTCCGGGGACAGGGCCTTCGAAGCTTTCTTT. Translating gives CSVSSGDRAFEAFF.

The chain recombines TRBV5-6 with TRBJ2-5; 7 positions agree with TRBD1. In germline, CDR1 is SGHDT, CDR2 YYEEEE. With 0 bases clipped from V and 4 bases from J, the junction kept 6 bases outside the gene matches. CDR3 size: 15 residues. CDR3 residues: CASSLDQTGLETQYF. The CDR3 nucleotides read TGTGCCAGCAGCTTGGACCAGACAGGGCTAGAGACCCAGTACTTC.

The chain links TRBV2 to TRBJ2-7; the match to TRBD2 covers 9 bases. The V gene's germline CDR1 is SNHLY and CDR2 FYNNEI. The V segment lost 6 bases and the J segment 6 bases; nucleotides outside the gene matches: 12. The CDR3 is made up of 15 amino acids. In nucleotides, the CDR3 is TGTGCCAGCAGATTCGCGGGAGGGAAAGGCGCCGAGCAGTACTTC. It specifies CASRFAGGKGAEQYF.

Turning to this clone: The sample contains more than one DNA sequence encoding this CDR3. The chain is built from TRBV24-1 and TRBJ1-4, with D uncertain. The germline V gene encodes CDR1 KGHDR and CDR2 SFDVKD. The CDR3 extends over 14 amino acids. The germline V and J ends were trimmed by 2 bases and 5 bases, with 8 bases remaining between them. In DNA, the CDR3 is TGTGCCACCAGTGATTCGGGAGTAAATGAAAAACTGTTTTTT. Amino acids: CATSDSGVNEKLFF.

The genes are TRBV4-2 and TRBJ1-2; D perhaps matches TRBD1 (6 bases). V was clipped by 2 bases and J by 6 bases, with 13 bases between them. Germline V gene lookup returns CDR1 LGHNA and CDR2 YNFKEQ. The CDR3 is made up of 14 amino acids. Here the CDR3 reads CASSQPTGLDGYTF. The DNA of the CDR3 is TGTGCCAGCAGCCAACCGACAGGATTGGATGGCTACACCTTC.

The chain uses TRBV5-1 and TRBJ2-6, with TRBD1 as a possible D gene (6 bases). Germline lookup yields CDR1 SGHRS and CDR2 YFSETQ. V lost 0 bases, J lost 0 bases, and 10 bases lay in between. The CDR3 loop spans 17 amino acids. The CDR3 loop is CASSLGVDSSGANVLTF. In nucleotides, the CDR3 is TGCGCCAGCAGCTTGGGGGTGGACAGCTCTGGGGCCAACGTCCTGACTTTC.

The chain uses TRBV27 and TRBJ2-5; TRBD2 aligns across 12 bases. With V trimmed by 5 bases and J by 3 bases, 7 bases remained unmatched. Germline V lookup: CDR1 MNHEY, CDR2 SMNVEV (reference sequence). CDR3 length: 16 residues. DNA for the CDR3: TGTGCCAGCAGTCAATCGGGACTAGCGGGTGAAGAGACCCAGTACTTC. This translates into CASSQSGLAGEETQYF.

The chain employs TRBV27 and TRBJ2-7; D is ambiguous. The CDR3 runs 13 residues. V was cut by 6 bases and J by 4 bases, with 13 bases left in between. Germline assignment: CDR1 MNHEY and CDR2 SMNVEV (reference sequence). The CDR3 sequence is CASSPARGYEQYF. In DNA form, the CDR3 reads TGTGCCAGCAGCCCCGCGAGAGGATACGAGCAGTACTTC.

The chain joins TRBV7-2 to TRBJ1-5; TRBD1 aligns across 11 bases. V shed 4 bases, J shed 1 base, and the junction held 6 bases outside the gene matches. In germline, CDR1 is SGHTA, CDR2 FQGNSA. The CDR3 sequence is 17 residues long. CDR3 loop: CASSSDRGRWSNQPQHF. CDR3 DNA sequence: TGTGCCAGCAGCTCGGACAGGGGGCGTTGGAGCAATCAGCCCCAGCATTTT.

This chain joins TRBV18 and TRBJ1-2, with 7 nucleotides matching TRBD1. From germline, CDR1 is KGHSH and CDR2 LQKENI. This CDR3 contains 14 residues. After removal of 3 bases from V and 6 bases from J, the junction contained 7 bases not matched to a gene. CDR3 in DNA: TGTGCCAGCTCACCCATCGACAGGGTTGATGGCTACACCTTC. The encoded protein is CASSPIDRVDGYTF.

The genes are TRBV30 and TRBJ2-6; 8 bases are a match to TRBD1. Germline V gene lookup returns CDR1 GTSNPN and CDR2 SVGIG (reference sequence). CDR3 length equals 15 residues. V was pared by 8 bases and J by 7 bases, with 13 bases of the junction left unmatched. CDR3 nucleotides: TGTGCCAATGACAGGGGAGGCGTTTTCGCCAACGTCCTGACTTTC. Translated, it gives CANDRGGVFANVLTF.

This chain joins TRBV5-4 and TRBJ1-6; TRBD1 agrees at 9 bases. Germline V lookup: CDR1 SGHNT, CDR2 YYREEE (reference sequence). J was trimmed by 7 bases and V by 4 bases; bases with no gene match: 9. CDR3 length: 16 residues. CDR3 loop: CASSAPGGQGNSPLHF. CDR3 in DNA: TGTGCCAGCAGCGCTCCGGGGGGACAGGGCAATTCACCCCTCCACTTT.

This CDR3 reads CASSRSRSVVREKLFF. The CDR3 DNA sequence: TGTGCCAGCAGCCGATCCCGTTCGGTTGTACGGGAAAAACTGTTTTTT. This chain uses TRBV14 with TRBJ1-4; the D is unclear. CDR1 is SGHDN and CDR2 is FVKESK in the germline V gene. The V and J ends lost 4 bases and 8 bases respectively, with 20 bases between them. There are 16 residues in the CDR3.

The CDR3: CALDRGPGDGYTF. CDR3 sequence (DNA): TGTGCCCTGGATCGGGGACCGGGAGATGGCTACACCTTC. This chain joins TRBV30 and TRBJ1-2; tentative D call: TRBD1 (5 bases). The CDR3 totals 13 residues. Trimming took 8 bases from V and 6 from J, leaving 19 bases between them. Germline lookup yields CDR1 GTSNPN and CDR2 SVGIG (reference sequence). The variable domain in full, with the rest retrieved from reference TRBV30 and TRBJ1-2, is SQTIHQWPATLVQPVGSPLSLECTVEGTSNPNLYWYRQAAGRGLQLLFYSVGIGQISSEVPQNLSASRPQDRQFILSSKKLLLSDSGFYLCALDRGPGDGYTFGSGTRLTVV.

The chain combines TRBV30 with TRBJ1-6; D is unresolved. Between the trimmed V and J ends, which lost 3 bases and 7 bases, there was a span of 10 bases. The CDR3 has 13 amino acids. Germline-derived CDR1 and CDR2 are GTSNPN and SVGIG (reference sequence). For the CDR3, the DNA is TGTGCCTGGAGCTCCGGCGGAAATTCACCCCTCCACTTT. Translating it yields CAWSSGGNSPLHF.

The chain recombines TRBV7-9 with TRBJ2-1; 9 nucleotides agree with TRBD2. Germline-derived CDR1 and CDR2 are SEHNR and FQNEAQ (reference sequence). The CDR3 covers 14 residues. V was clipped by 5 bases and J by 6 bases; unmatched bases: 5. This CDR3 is CASSQGTSPNEQFF. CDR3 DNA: TGTGCCAGCAGCCAAGGGACTAGCCCCAATGAGCAGTTCTTC.

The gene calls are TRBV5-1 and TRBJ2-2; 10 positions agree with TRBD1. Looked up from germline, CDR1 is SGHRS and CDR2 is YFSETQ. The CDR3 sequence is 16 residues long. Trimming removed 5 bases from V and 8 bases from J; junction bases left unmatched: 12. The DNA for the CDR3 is TGCGCCAGCAGTCGAAAGGATGGACAGGGGGTTGGGGAGCTGTTTTTT. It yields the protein CASSRKDGQGVGELFF.

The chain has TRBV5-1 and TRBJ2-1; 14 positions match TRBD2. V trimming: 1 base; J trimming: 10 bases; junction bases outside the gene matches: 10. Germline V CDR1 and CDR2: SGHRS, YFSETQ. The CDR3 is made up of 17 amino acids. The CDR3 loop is CASSLMTSGGAPREQFF. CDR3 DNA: TGCGCCAGCAGCTTGATGACTAGCGGGGGGGCCCCCCGGGAGCAGTTCTTC.

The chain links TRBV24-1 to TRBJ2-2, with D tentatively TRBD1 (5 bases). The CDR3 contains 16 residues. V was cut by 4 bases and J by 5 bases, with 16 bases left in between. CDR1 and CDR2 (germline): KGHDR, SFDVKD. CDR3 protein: CATSDSVQGWTGELFF. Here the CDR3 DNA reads TGTGCCACCAGTGACTCGGTGCAGGGTTGGACCGGGGAGCTGTTTTTT.

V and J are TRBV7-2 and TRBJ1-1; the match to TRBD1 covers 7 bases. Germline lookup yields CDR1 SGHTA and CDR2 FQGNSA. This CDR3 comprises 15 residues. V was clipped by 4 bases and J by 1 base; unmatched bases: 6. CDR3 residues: CASSSGQTKNTEAFF. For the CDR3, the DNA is TGTGCCAGCAGCTCGGGACAGACGAAGAACACTGAAGCTTTCTTT.

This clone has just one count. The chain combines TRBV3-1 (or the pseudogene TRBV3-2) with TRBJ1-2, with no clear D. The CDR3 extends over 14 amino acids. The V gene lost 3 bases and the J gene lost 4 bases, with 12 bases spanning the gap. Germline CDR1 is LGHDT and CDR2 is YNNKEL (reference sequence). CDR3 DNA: TGTGCCAGCAGCCATGCCTCCCGGGGCTATGGCTACACCTTC. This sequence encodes CASSHASRGYGYTF.

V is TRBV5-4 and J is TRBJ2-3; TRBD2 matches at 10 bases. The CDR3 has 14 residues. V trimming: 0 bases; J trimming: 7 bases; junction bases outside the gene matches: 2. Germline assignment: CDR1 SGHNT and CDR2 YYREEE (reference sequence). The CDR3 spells CASSLELAGYTQYF. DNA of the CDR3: TGTGCCAGCAGCTTGGAACTAGCGGGGTATACGCAGTATTTT.

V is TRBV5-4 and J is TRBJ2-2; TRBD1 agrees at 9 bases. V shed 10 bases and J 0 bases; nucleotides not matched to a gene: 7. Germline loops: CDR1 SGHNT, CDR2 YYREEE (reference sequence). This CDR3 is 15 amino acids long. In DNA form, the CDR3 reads TGTGCCTCCGGGACAGGGATTTCGAACACCGGGGAGCTGTTTTTT. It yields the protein CASGTGISNTGELFF.

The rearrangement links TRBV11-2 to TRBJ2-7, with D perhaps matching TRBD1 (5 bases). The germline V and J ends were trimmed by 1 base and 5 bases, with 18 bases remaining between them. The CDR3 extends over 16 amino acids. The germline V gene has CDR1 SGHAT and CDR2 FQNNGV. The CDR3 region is CASSLVGTGRVDEQYF. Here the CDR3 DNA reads TGTGCCAGCAGCTTAGTTGGTACAGGAAGGGTGGACGAGCAGTACTTC.

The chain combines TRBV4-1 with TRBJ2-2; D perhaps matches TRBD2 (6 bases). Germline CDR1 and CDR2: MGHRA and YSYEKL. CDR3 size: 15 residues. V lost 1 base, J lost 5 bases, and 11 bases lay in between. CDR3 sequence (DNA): TGCGCCAGCAGCCAAGTAGGGACTGGGACCGGGGAGCTGTTTTTT. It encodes CASSQVGTGTGELFF.

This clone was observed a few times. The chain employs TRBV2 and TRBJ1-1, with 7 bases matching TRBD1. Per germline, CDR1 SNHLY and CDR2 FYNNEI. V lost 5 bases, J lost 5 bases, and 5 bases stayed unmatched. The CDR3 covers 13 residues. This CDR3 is CASSTHRGTEAFF. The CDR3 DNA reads TGTGCCAGCAGTACCCACAGGGGAACTGAAGCTTTCTTT.

Here the CDR3 DNA reads TGTGCCAGCAGTCCTTCGGAGGGGGCCGTGTACGAGCAGTACTTC. This encodes CASSPSEGAVYEQYF. The chain employs TRBV6-5 and TRBJ2-7; a possible D gene is TRBD1 (7 bases). Between the trimmed V and J ends, which lost 5 bases and 4 bases, there was a span of 18 bases. Germline CDR1 and CDR2: MNHEY and SVGAGI. The CDR3 totals 15 residues.

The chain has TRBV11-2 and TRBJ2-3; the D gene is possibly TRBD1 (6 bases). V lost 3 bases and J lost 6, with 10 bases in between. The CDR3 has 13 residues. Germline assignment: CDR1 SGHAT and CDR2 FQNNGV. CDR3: CASSFTGWDTQYF. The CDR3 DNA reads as TGTGCCAGCAGCTTCACAGGGTGGGATACGCAGTATTTT.

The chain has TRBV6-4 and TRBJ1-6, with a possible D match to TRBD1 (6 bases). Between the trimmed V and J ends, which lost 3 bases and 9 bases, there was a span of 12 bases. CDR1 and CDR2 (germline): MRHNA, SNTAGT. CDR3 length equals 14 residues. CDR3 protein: CASSEGGARSPLHF. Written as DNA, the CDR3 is TGTGCCAGCAGTGAAGGGGGGGCACGTTCACCCCTCCACTTT.

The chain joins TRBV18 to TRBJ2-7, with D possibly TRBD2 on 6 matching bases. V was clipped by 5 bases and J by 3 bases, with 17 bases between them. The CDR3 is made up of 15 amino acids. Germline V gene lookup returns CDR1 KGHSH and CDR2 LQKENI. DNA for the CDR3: TGTGCCAGCTCAGCCACCATGGCCGGGAGCTACGAGCAGTACTTC. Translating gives CASSATMAGSYEQYF.